The rows below give T cell receptor beta chains drawn from one sample of a study of human T cells and chemical hapten exposure. TCRdb analysed the RACE reads with MiXCR anew, one entry per CDR3 protein. The table shows around 82,000 distinct CDR3 sequences, with 6.6% occurring only once. Here the sequenced sample was whole blood, taken in connection with sensitization to the hapten diphenylcyclopropenone (DPC). These receptors came from a woman between 25 and 40 years old with alopecia areata. Some clones in this sample may be carry-over from other donors' samples. Both conserved end residues are part of each CDR3. The order of the fields is V gene, clone size, J gene, D gene, CDR3 protein, CDR3 DNA. A D gene is named only where the DNA matches it firmly. Clone size appears in some rows only: once, few, many, or a class for an expanded clone.

>TRBV11-1|many|TRBJ1-1|TRBD1
CASSFTTGMDTEAFF
TGTGCCAGCAGCTTCACGACAGGGATGGACACTGAAGCTTTCTTT
>TRBV29-1|few|TRBJ1-2|TRBD1
CSVEGGTDYGYTF
TGCAGCGTTGAAGGGGGGACAGACTATGGCTACACCTTC
>TRBV29-1|many|TRBJ1-1|TRBD1
CSGADRGGTEAFF
TGCAGCGGGGCGGACAGGGGAGGCACTGAAGCTTTCTTT
>TRBV19|.|TRBJ1-1|TRBD1
CASSRTGHTEAFF
TGTGCCAGTAGTAGGACAGGTCACACTGAAGCTTTCTTT
>TRBV12-3/TRBV12-4|.|TRBJ1-5|.
CASSSAYSNQPQHF
TGTGCCAGCAGTTCCGCATATAGCAATCAGCCCCAGCATTTT
>TRBV29-1|many|TRBJ2-1|.
CSVRQPGDEQFF
TGCAGCGTCCGGCAGCCCGGGGATGAGCAGTTCTTC
>TRBV2|many|TRBJ1-5|.
CASRWDYSNQPQHF
TGTGCCAGCCGATGGGATTATAGCAATCAGCCCCAGCATTTT
>TRBV7-8|.|TRBJ1-1|TRBD1
CASSLGRGGREAFF
TGTGCCAGCAGCTTAGGTCGAGGGGGCCGTGAAGCTTTCTTT
>TRBV12-3/TRBV12-4|few|TRBJ1-4|TRBD1
CASSPYRDRHGKLFF
TGTGCCAGCAGCCCTTACCGGGACAGGCACGGAAAACTGTTTTTT
>TRBV20-1|.|TRBJ1-1|.
CSALQRGGLNTEAFF
TGCAGTGCTTTACAAAGGGGGGGACTGAACACTGAAGCTTTCTTT
>TRBV20-1|.|TRBJ1-1|TRBD1
CSALRDRGLTEAFF
TGCAGTGCCTTAAGGGACAGGGGGTTGACTGAAGCTTTCTTT
>TRBV4-2|many|TRBJ1-3|.
CASSQEGPSGNTIYF
TGTGCCAGCAGCCAAGAGGGTCCGTCTGGAAACACCATATATTTT
>TRBV29-1|.|TRBJ2-3|TRBD1
CSVGRDSVTDTQYF
TGCAGCGTTGGCCGGGACAGTGTCACAGATACGCAGTATTTT
>TRBV7-2|few|TRBJ1-1|.
CASLEGRMKAFF
TGTGCCAGCCTTGAAGGAAGGATGAAAGCTTTCTTT
>TRBV9|many|TRBJ2-1|.
CASSVGGADGNEQFF
TGTGCCAGCAGCGTAGGGGGGGCTGACGGCAATGAGCAGTTCTTC
>TRBV7-3|many|TRBJ2-7|TRBD1
CASSLTGTGAYEQYF
TGTGCCAGCAGCTTGACCGGGACAGGGGCCTACGAGCAGTACTTC
>TRBV20-1|many|TRBJ2-3|.
CSATELQTRPSTDTQYF
TGCAGTGCTACAGAACTCCAGACTAGGCCTAGCACAGATACGCAGTATTTT
>TRBV29-1|many|TRBJ2-3|.
CSVQAQAPMDTQYF
TGCAGCGTCCAGGCACAGGCCCCCATGGATACGCAGTATTTT
>TRBV20-1|many|TRBJ1-1|TRBD1
CSARTGPLSEAFF
TGCAGTGCTAGGACAGGGCCTTTATCTGAAGCTTTCTTT
>TRBV29-1|many|TRBJ1-1|TRBD1
CSVVTGANTEAFF
TGCAGCGTCGTGACAGGGGCGAACACTGAAGCTTTCTTT
>TRBV2|many|TRBJ1-2|.
CASSEDRDYGYTF
TGTGCCAGCAGTGAAGACCGGGACTATGGCTACACCTTC
>TRBV6-2/TRBV6-3|few|TRBJ1-1|.
CASSTSVTEAFF
TGTGCCAGCAGCACCAGTGTAACTGAAGCTTTCTTT
>TRBV27|.|TRBJ2-3|TRBD2
CASAGPGTSGGNTQYF
TGTGCCAGCGCCGGACCGGGGACTAGCGGGGGCAATACGCAGTATTTT
>TRBV6-6|.|TRBJ1-5|.
CASGMLQGIQPQHF
TGTGCCAGCGGGATGTTACAGGGAATTCAGCCCCAGCATTTT
>TRBV6-5|many|TRBJ1-5|.
CASSSIRDGTNQPQHF
TGTGCCAGCAGTTCCATACGAGACGGGACCAATCAGCCCCAGCATTTT
>TRBV6-1|few|TRBJ1-1|.
CASSFGGANTEAFF
TGTGCCAGCAGTTTTGGGGGCGCGAACACTGAAGCTTTCTTT
>TRBV20-1|many|TRBJ2-3|TRBD1
CSATFSGTVGTDTQYF
TGCAGTGCTACTTTCTCCGGGACAGTCGGCACAGATACGCAGTATTTT
>TRBV20-1|many|TRBJ2-1|.
CSASSPYEGGGSYNEQFF
TGCAGTGCTAGTTCCCCCTATGAGGGGGGGGGCTCCTACAATGAGCAGTTCTTC
>TRBV29-1|.|TRBJ2-4|.
CSVEVGVIQYF
TGCAGCGTTGAAGTCGGTGTCATTCAGTACTTC
>TRBV30|few|TRBJ2-1|.
CAWSPGGFGGEQFF
TGTGCCTGGTCGCCAGGGGGTTTCGGGGGTGAGCAGTTCTTC
>TRBV4-1|.|TRBJ1-2|.
CTSSPSDPGTNYGYTF
TGCACCAGCAGCCCCTCAGATCCGGGGACTAACTATGGCTACACCTTC
>TRBV12-5|few|TRBJ1-2|.
CASGFAGNYGYTF
TGTGCTAGTGGTTTCGCGGGTAACTATGGCTACACCTTC
>TRBV6-1|many|TRBJ2-3|TRBD2
CATLPGRGGTDTQYF
TGTGCCACCCTACCGGGCCGGGGGGGCACAGATACGCAGTATTTT
>TRBV12-3/TRBV12-4|many|TRBJ1-3|TRBD1
CASSPPGQSAGNTIYF
TGTGCCAGCAGTCCGCCGGGACAGTCTGCTGGAAACACCATATATTTT
>TRBV20-1|many|TRBJ2-3|TRBD2
CSARDPAGDTDTQYF
TGCAGTGCTAGAGATCCAGCGGGAGACACAGATACGCAGTATTTT
>TRBV7-9|many|TRBJ1-1|TRBD1
CASSLEAGGTEAFF
TGTGCCAGCAGCTTAGAGGCAGGGGGCACTGAAGCTTTCTTT
>TRBV5-1|many|TRBJ1-1|.
CASSPRTPNTEAFF
TGCGCCAGCAGCCCCCGTACACCGAACACTGAAGCTTTCTTT
>TRBV29-1|.|TRBJ2-1|.
CSVILHGTRQFF
TGCAGCGTGATACTACATGGGACGCGGCAGTTCTTC
>TRBV21-1|many|TRBJ2-7|.
CASSNARPYEQYF
TGTGCCAGCAGCAATGCGAGGCCCTACGAGCAGTACTTC
>TRBV25-1|many|TRBJ1-3|TRBD1
CASTVTGASGNTIYF
TGTGCCAGCACTGTAACAGGGGCCTCTGGAAACACCATATATTTT
>TRBV5-1|many|TRBJ2-1|TRBD2
CASSYPIGGTSGRPSSYNEQFF
TGCGCCAGCAGCTACCCTATAGGGGGGACTAGCGGGCGTCCTAGCTCCTACAATGAGCAGTTCTTC
>TRBV20-1|many|TRBJ1-4|.
CSARGRSGEKLFF
TGCAGTGCTAGGGGGCGGTCAGGGGAAAAACTGTTTTTT
>TRBV6-5|many|TRBJ1-5|.
CASSKGGREPQHF
TGTGCCAGCAGTAAAGGGGGTCGGGAGCCCCAGCATTTT
>TRBV7-9|few|TRBJ1-4|.
CASSSRGANEKLFF
TGTGCCAGCAGCTCGAGGGGGGCTAATGAAAAACTGTTTTTT
>TRBV24-1|few|TRBJ2-3|TRBD1
CATSDPHEQGSDTQYF
TGTGCCACCAGTGATCCACATGAACAGGGGTCAGATACGCAGTATTTT
>TRBV2|many|TRBJ2-6|.
CATNPGHGANVLTF
TGTGCCACCAACCCAGGGCATGGGGCCAACGTCCTGACTTTC
>TRBV29-1|many|TRBJ2-3|.
CSVVGGPTDTQYF
TGCAGCGTTGTAGGAGGGCCCACAGATACGCAGTATTTT
>TRBV11-2|.|TRBJ1-1|.
CASSLDPSTEAFF
TGTGCCAGCAGCTTAGATCCCAGCACTGAAGCTTTCTTT
>TRBV11-2|.|TRBJ1-1|TRBD1
CASSSYRGRDTEAFF
TGTGCCAGCAGCTCATACAGGGGGCGGGACACTGAAGCTTTCTTT
>TRBV20-1|few|TRBJ1-5|.
CSARDIRGESQPQHF
TGCAGTGCTAGAGATATTCGGGGGGAATCTCAGCCCCAGCATTTT
>TRBV3-1|many|TRBJ1-1|.
CASSQVGRGAFF
TGTGCCAGCAGCCAAGTCGGCCGGGGTGCTTTCTTT
>TRBV5-4|many|TRBJ1-1|TRBD1
CASSAGQGMNTEAFF
TGTGCCAGCAGCGCCGGACAGGGAATGAACACTGAAGCTTTCTTT
>TRBV5-1|many|TRBJ2-3|.
CASSLSLPGPTSTDTQYF
TGCGCCAGCAGCTTGAGTTTACCGGGACCGACTAGCACAGATACGCAGTATTTT